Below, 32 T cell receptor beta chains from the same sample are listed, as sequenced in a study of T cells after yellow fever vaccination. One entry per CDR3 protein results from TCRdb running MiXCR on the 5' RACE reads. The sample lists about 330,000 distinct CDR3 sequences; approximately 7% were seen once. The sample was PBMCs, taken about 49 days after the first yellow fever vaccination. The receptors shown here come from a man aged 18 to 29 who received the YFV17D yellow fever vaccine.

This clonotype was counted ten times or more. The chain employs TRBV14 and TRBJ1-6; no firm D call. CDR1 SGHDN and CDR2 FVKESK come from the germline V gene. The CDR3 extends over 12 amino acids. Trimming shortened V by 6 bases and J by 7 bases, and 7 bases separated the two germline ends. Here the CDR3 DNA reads TGTGCCAGCAGTCGTGAAAATTCACCCCTCCACTTT. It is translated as CASSRENSPLHF.

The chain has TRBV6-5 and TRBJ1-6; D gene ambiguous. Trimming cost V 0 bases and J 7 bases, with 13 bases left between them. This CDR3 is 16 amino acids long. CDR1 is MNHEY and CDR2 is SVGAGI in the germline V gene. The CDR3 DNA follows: TGTGCCAGCAGTTACTCTGGGCAGGCTATCAATTCACCCCTCCACTTT. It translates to CASSYSGQAINSPLHF.

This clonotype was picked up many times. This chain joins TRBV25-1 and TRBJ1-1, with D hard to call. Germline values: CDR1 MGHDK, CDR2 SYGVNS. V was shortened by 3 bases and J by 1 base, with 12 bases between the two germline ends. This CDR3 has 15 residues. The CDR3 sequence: CASSESKDANTEAFF. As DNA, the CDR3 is TGTGCCAGCAGTGAGTCTAAGGACGCGAACACTGAAGCTTTCTTT.

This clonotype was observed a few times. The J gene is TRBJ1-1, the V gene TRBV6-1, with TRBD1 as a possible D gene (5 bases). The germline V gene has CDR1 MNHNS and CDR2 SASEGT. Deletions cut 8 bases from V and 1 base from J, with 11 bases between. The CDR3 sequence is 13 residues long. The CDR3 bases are TGTGCCAGCCTAAGGGACCCGAACACTGAAGCTTTCTTT. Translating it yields CASLRDPNTEAFF.

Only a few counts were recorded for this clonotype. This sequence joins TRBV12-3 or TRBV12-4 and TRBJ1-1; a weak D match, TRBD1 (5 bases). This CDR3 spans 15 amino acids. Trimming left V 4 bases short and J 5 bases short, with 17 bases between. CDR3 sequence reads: CASSSSPYGGTEAFF. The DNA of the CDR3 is TGTGCCAGCAGTTCCTCACCTTACGGGGGTACTGAAGCTTTCTTT.

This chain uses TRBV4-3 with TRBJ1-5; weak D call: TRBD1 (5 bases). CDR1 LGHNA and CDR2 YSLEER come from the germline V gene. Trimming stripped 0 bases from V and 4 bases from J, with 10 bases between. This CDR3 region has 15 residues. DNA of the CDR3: TGCGCCAGCAGCCAAGAACGGGGGGGAAATCAGCCCCAGCATTTT. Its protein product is CASSQERGGNQPQHF.

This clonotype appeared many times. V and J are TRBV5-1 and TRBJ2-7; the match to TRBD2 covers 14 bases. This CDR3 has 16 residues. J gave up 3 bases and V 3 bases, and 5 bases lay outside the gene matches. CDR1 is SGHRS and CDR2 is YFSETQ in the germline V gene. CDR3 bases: TGCGCCAGCAGCTCGACTAGCGGGGGGGCAAACTACGAGCAGTACTTC. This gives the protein CASSSTSGGANYEQYF.

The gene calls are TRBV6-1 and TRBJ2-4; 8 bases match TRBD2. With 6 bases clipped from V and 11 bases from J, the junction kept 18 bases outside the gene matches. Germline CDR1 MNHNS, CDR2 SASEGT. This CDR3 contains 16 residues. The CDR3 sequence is CASSPDPGLVRNLQYF. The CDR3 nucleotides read TGTGCCAGCAGCCCTGACCCGGGACTAGTAAGGAACCTTCAGTACTTC.

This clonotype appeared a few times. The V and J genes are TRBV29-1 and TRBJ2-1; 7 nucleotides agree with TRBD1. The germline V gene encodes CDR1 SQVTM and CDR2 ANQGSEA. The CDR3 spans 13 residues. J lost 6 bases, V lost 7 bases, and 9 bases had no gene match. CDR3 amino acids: CSAQGQVLNEQFF. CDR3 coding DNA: TGCAGCGCCCAAGGACAGGTACTCAATGAGCAGTTCTTC.

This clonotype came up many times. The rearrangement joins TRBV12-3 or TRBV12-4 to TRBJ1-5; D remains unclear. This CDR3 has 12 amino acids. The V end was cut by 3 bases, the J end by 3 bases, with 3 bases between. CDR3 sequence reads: CASSFDNQPQHF. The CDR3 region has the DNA TGTGCCAGCAGTTTCGACAATCAGCCCCAGCATTTT.

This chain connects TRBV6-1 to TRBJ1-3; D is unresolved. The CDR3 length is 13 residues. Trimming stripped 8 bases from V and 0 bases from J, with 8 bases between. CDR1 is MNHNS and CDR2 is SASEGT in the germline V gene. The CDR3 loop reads CASRLNSGNTIYF. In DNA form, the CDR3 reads TGTGCCAGCCGTCTAAACTCTGGAAACACCATATATTTT.

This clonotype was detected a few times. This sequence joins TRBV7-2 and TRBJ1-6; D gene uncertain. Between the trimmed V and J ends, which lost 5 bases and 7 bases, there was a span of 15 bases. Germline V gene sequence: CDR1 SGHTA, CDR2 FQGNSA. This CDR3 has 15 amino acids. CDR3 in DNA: TGTGCCAGCAGCATCGCGCACGGTGGAAATTCACCCCTCCACTTT. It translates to CASSIAHGGNSPLHF.

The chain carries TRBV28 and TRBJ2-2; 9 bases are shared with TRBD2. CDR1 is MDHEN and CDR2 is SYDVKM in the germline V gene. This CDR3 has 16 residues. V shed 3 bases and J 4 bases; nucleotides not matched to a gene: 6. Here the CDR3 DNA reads TGTGCCAGCAGTTTTAGGCGGGGGGGCCCCACCGGGGAGCTGTTTTTT. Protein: CASSFRRGGPTGELFF. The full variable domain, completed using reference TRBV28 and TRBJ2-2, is DVKVTQSSRYLVKRTGEKVFLECVQDMDHENMFWYRQDPGLGLRLIYFSYDVKMKEKGDIPEGYSVSREKKERFSLILESASTNQTSMYLCASSFRRGGPTGELFFGEGSRLTVL.

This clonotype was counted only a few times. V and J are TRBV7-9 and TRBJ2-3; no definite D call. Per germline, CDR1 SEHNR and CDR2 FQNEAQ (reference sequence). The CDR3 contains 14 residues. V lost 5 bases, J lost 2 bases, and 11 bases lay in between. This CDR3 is CASSPMTSTDTQYF. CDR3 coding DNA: TGTGCCAGCAGCCCAATGACTTCCACAGATACGCAGTATTTT.

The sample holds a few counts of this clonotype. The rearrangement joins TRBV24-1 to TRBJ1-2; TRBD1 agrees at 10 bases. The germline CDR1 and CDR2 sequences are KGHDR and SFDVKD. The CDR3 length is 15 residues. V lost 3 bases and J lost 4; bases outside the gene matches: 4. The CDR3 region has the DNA TGTGCCACCAGTGATACCAGACAGGGGGCCTATGGCTACACCTTC. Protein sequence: CATSDTRQGAYGYTF.

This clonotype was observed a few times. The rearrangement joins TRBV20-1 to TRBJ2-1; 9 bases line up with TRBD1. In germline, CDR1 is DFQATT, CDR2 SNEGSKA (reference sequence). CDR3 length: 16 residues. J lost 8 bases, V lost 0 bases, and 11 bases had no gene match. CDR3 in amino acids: CSARDRWTGESYEQFF. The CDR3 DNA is TGCAGTGCTAGAGATCGGTGGACAGGGGAGAGCTATGAGCAGTTCTTC.

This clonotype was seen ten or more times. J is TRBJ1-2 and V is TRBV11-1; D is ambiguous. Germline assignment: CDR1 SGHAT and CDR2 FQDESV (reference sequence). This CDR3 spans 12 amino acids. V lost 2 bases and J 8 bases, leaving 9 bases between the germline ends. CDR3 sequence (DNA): TGTGCCAGCAGCTTATGGAGAGAGGGCTACACCTTC. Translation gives CASSLWREGYTF.

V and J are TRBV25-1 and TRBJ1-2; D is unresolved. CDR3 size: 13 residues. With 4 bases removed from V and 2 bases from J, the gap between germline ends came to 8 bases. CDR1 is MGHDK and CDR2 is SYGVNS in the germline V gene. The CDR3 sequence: CASSARMNYGYTF. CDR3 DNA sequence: TGTGCCAGCAGTGCTCGGATGAACTATGGCTACACCTTC.

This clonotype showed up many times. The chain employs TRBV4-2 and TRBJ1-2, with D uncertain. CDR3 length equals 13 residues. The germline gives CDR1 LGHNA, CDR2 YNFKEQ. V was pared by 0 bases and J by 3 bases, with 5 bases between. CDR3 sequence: CASSQDSDYGYTF. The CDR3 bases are TGTGCCAGCAGCCAAGATTCAGACTATGGCTACACCTTC.

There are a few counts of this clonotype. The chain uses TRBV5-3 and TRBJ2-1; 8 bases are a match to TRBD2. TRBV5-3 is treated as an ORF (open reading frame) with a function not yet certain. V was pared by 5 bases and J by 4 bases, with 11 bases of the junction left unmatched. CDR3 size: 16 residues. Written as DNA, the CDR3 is TGTGCCAGAAGGTATATTCGGGGGGGGGCTTACAATGAGCAGTTCTTC. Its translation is CARRYIRGGAYNEQFF.

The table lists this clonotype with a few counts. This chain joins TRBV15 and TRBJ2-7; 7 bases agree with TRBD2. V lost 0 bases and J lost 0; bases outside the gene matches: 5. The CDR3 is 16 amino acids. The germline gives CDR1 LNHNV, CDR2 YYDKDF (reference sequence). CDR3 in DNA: TGTGCCACCAGCAGAGATCTCGGGAGGACCTCCTACGAGCAGTACTTC. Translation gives CATSRDLGRTSYEQYF.

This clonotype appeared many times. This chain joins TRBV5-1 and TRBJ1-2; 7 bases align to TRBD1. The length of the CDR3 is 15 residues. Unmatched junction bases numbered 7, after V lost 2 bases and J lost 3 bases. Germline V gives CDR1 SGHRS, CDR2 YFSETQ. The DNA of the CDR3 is TGCGCCAGCAGCTTACAGGGGACCCTCGACTATGGCTACACCTTC. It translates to CASSLQGTLDYGYTF.

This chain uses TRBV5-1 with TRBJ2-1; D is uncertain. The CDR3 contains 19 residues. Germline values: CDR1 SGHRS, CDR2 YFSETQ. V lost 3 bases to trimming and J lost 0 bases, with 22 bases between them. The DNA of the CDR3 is TGCGCCAGCAGCTCCCGGGCCACGGGCCTCCTGAGCTCCTACAATGAGCAGTTCTTC. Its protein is CASSSRATGLLSSYNEQFF.

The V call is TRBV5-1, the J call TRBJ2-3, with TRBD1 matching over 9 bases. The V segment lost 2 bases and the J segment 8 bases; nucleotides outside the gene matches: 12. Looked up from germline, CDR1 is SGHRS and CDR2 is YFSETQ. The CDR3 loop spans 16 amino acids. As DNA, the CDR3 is TGCGCCAGCAGCTTACCTTACAGGGGGCGGCGTTCTACGCAGTATTTT. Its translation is CASSLPYRGRRSTQYF.

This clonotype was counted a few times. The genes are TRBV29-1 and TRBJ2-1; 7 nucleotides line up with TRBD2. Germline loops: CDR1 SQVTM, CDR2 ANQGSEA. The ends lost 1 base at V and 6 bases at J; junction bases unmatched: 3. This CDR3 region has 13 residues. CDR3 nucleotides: TGCAGCGTTGAAGGCGGGGGTGGCAATGAGCAGTTCTTC. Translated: CSVEGGGGNEQFF.

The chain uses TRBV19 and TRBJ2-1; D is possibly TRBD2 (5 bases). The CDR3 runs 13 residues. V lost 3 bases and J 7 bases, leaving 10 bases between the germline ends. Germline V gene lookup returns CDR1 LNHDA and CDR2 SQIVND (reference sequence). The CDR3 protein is CASSISRENEQFF. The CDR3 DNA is TGTGCCAGTAGTATTTCTAGGGAGAATGAGCAGTTCTTC.

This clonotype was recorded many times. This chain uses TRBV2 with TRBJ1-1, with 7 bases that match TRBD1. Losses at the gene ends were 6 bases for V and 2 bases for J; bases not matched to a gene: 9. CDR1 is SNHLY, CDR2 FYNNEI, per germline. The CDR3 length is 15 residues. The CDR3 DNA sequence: TGTGCCAGCAGGCGTCCGGGACAGCGAAACACTGAAGCTTTCTTT. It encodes CASRRPGQRNTEAFF.

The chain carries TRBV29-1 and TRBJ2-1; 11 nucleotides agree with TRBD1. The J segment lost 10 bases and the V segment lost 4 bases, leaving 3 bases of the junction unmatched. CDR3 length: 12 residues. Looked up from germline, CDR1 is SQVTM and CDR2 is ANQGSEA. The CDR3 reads CSVGTGGFEQFF. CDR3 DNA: TGCAGCGTTGGGACAGGGGGCTTCGAGCAGTTCTTC.

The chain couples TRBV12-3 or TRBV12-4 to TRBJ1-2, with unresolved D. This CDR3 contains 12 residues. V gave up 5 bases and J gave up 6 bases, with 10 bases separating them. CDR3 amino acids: CASSRWLDGYTF. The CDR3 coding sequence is TGTGCCAGCAGTCGATGGTTAGATGGCTACACCTTC.

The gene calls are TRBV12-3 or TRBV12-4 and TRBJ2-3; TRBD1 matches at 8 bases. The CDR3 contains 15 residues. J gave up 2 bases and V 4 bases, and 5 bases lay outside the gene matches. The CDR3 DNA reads TGTGCCAGCAGTTCCGGGACAGGAATCACAGATACGCAGTATTTT. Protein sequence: CASSSGTGITDTQYF.

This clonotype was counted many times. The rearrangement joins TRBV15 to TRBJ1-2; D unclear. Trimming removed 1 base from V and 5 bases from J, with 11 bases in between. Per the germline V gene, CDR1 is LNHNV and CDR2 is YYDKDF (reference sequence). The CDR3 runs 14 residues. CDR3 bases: TGTGCCACCAGCAGAGCCCTAGCTGCGTATGGCTACACCTTC. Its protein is CATSRALAAYGYTF.

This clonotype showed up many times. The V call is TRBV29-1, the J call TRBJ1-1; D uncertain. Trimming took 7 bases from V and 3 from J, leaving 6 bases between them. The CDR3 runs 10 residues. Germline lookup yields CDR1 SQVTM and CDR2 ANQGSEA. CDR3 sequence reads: CSGMDTEAFF. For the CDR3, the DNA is TGCAGCGGGATGGACACTGAAGCTTTCTTT.